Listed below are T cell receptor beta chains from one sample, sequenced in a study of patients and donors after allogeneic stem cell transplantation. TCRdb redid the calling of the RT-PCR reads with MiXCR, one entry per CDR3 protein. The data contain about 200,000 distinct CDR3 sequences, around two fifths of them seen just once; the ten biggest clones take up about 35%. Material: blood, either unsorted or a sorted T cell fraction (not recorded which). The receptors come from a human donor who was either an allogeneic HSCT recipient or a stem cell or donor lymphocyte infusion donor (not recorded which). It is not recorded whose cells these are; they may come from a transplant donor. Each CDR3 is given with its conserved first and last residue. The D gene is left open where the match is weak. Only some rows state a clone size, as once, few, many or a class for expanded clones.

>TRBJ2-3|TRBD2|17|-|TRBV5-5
CASSLESAGAATDTQYF
TGTGCCAGCAGCTTGGAGTCAGCGGGAGCAGCTACAGATACGCAGTATTTT
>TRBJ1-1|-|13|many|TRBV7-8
CASSSTRNTEAFF
TGTGCCAGCAGTTCAACACGGAACACTGAAGCTTTCTTT
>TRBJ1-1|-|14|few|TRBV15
CATSSQGVGTEVFF
TGTGCCACCAGCAGTCAGGGCGTAGGGACTGAAGTTTTCTTT
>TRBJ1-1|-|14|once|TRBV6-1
CASSELTWDTEAFF
TGTGCCAGCAGTGAACTGACATGGGACACTGAAGCTTTCTTT
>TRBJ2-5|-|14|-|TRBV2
CASSESRVQETQYF
TGTGCCAGCAGTGAATCTAGGGTCCAAGAGACCCAGTACTTC
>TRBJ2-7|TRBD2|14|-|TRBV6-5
CASSYVGGPYEQYF
TGTGCCAGCAGTTACGTGGGAGGGCCCTACGAGCAGTACTTC
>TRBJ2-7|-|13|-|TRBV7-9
CASSLRESYEQYF
TGTGCCAGCAGCCTCCGGGAGTCCTACGAGCAGTACTTC
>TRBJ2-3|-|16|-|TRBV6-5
CASSYSPNLSTDTQYF
TGTGCCAGCAGTTACTCGCCGAACCTTAGCACAGATACGCAGTATTTT
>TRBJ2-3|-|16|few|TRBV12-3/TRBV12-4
CASSPPRGGWADTQYF
TGTGCCAGCAGCCCCCCCAGGGGGGGTTGGGCAGATACGCAGTATTTT
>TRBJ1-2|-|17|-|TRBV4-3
CASSQETALRWFYGYTF
TGCGCCAGCAGCCAAGAGACAGCACTTCGGTGGTTTTATGGCTACACCTTC
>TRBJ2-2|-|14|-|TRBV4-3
CASSQPHVSGELFF
TGCGCCAGCAGCCAGCCCCATGTTTCCGGGGAGCTGTTTTTT